This is a list of T cell receptor beta chains from one sample in a study of cytomegalovirus exposure and HLA in healthy donors. Assay: immunoSEQ multiplex PCR; the TCRdb copy retains only in-frame clones and omits some. This table has about 120,000 clones, roughly 87% appearing once. Sequencing was carried out using PBMCs. These receptors were obtained from a young woman in good health and CMV-seronegative. Each CDR3 is given with its conserved first and last residue. D genes are given only for firm matches. The listing skips clone size in some rows; elsewhere it reads once, few, many or a size class.

V gene: TRBV6-1; D gene: TRBD1; clone size: NA; J gene: TRBJ2-7; CDR3 DNA: TGTGCCAGCAGAGGACAGGCCTACGAGCAGTACTTC; CDR3 protein: CASRGQAYEQYF
V gene: TRBV15; D gene: TRBD2; clone size: NA; J gene: TRBJ2-5; CDR3 DNA: TGTGCCACCAGCCTCCTAACGGGAGGCCAAGAGACCCAGTACTTC; CDR3 protein: CATSLLTGGQETQYF
V gene: TRBV5-5; D gene: TRBD1; clone size: NA; J gene: TRBJ1-1; CDR3 DNA: TGTGCCAGCAGCTTGGTCACAGGGGCGAACACTGAAGCTTTCTTT; CDR3 protein: CASSLVTGANTEAFF
V gene: TRBV18; D gene: NA; clone size: once; J gene: TRBJ2-7; CDR3 DNA: TGTGCCAGCTCACCACTCCCACTCGGGGGTCAAAGCTACGAGCAGTACTTC; CDR3 protein: CASSPLPLGGQSYEQYF
V gene: TRBV18; D gene: TRBD1; clone size: NA; J gene: TRBJ1-3; CDR3 DNA: TGTGCCAGCTCACCGTCCTTAGGACAGGGCCCTGGCCAATATTTT; CDR3 protein: CASSPSLGQGPGQYF
V gene: TRBV11-2; D gene: NA; clone size: NA; J gene: TRBJ1-3; CDR3 DNA: TGTGCCAGCAGCTTAGACCGCTCTGGAAACACCATATATTTT; CDR3 protein: CASSLDRSGNTIYF
V gene: TRBV10-1; D gene: NA; clone size: NA; J gene: TRBJ2-1; CDR3 DNA: TGCGCCAGCGTCCCCGGGGAGTTCTTC; CDR3 protein: CASVPGEFF
V gene: TRBV27; D gene: TRBD2; clone size: NA; J gene: TRBJ2-1; CDR3 DNA: TGTGCCAGCAGTCTGCTAGGGGGGACTAGCGGGATCGGTGAGCAGTTCTTC; CDR3 protein: CASSLLGGTSGIGEQFF
V gene: TRBV6-6; D gene: NA; clone size: once; J gene: TRBJ2-2; CDR3 DNA: TGTGCCAGCAGTCCACAGAATACAAACACCGGGGAGCTGTTTTTT; CDR3 protein: CASSPQNTNTGELFF
V gene: TRBV7-7; D gene: TRBD2; clone size: NA; J gene: TRBJ2-5; CDR3 DNA: TGTGCCAGCAGCCCCCTAGCGGGAGGGTATGCAGAGACCCAGTACTTC; CDR3 protein: CASSPLAGGYAETQYF
V gene: TRBV6-1; D gene: NA; clone size: NA; J gene: TRBJ2-7; CDR3 DNA: TGTGCCAGCAATAACAGGGTTGGGAGGGCCTACGAGCAGTACTTC; CDR3 protein: CASNNRVGRAYEQYF
V gene: TRBV7-9; D gene: NA; clone size: NA; J gene: TRBJ2-3; CDR3 DNA: TGTGCCAGCAGCCCTACCGGGACTCCGACAGATACGCAGTATTTT; CDR3 protein: CASSPTGTPTDTQYF
V gene: TRBV6-5; D gene: NA; clone size: once; J gene: TRBJ1-4; CDR3 DNA: TGTGCCAGCAGGCCCCAAACGAGCAATGAAAAACTGTTTTTT; CDR3 protein: CASRPQTSNEKLFF
V gene: TRBV30; D gene: NA; clone size: once; J gene: TRBJ2-5; CDR3 DNA: TGTGCCTGGGAGGCGACCTACTCAGAGACCCAGTACTTC; CDR3 protein: CAWEATYSETQYF
V gene: TRBV6-5; D gene: NA; clone size: NA; J gene: TRBJ1-1; CDR3 DNA: TGTGCCAGCAGTTCCATAGTTGAATCTGAAGCTTTCTTT; CDR3 protein: CASSSIVESEAFF
V gene: TRBV2; D gene: NA; clone size: NA; J gene: TRBJ1-3; CDR3 DNA: TGTGCCAGCAGTGCTTCAGGGCATTCTGGAAACACCATATATTTT; CDR3 protein: CASSASGHSGNTIYF
V gene: TRBV30; D gene: NA; clone size: once; J gene: TRBJ1-1; CDR3 DNA: TGTGCCTTGGGAGGCCTCCTAGGCACTGAAGCTTTCTTT; CDR3 protein: CALGGLLGTEAFF
V gene: TRBV7-9; D gene: NA; clone size: NA; J gene: TRBJ2-5; CDR3 DNA: TGTGCCAGCAGCTTAGTTCTGGAGACCCAGTACTTC; CDR3 protein: CASSLVLETQYF
V gene: TRBV6-5; D gene: NA; clone size: NA; J gene: TRBJ2-1; CDR3 DNA: TGTGCCAGCAGTTCGTTGAACTTTAATGAGCAGTTCTTC; CDR3 protein: CASSSLNFNEQFF
V gene: TRBV28; D gene: NA; clone size: NA; J gene: TRBJ2-7; CDR3 DNA: TGTGCCAGCATTGACAGGTCCCCCAAATACGAGCAGTACTTC; CDR3 protein: CASIDRSPKYEQYF
V gene: TRBV5-1; D gene: TRBD2; clone size: NA; J gene: TRBJ2-3; CDR3 DNA: TGCGCCAGCAGTCGCGCCGGGACTAGCCAAGATACGCAGTATTTT; CDR3 protein: CASSRAGTSQDTQYF
V gene: TRBV6-5; D gene: TRBD1; clone size: NA; J gene: TRBJ1-6; CDR3 DNA: TGTGCCAGCACCATGATTGACAGGGATCATTCACCCCTCCACTTT; CDR3 protein: CASTMIDRDHSPLHF
V gene: TRBV29-1; D gene: NA; clone size: NA; J gene: TRBJ2-5; CDR3 DNA: TGCAGCGTTGGAGGCCAACAAGAGACCCAGTACTTC; CDR3 protein: CSVGGQQETQYF
V gene: TRBV19; D gene: TRBD1; clone size: NA; J gene: TRBJ1-1; CDR3 DNA: TGTGCCAGTAACCCGGACAGGGGAAGCACTGAAGCTTTCTTT; CDR3 protein: CASNPDRGSTEAFF
V gene: TRBV25-1; D gene: TRBD2; clone size: once; J gene: TRBJ2-3; CDR3 DNA: TGTGCCAGCAGTGTTTTTGGGGGGGACACAGATACGCAGTATTTT; CDR3 protein: CASSVFGGDTDTQYF
V gene: TRBV4-1; D gene: TRBD1; clone size: NA; J gene: TRBJ2-7; CDR3 DNA: TGCGCCAGCAGCCCGACAGGGAATGCCTTTTACGAGCAGTACTTC; CDR3 protein: CASSPTGNAFYEQYF
V gene: TRBV7-6; D gene: NA; clone size: NA; J gene: TRBJ2-2; CDR3 DNA: TGTGCCAGCAGCACATGGCAGGGAGGTAACACCGGGGAGCTGTTTTTT; CDR3 protein: CASSTWQGGNTGELFF
V gene: TRBV27; D gene: TRBD2; clone size: NA; J gene: TRBJ2-3; CDR3 DNA: TGTGCCAGCAGTGTACTAGCGGGGGGGCCTGATACGCAGTATTTT; CDR3 protein: CASSVLAGGPDTQYF
V gene: TRBV27; D gene: TRBD1; clone size: NA; J gene: TRBJ1-1; CDR3 DNA: TGTGCCAGCAGTCCTATTACAGGGGGCGCGTGGACTGAAGCTTTCTTT; CDR3 protein: CASSPITGGAWTEAFF
V gene: TRBV7-6; D gene: TRBD2; clone size: NA; J gene: TRBJ2-3; CDR3 DNA: TGTGCCAGCAGCTTAGCGGGGGGCGGGGGGCTCCGAGATACGCAGTATTTT; CDR3 protein: CASSLAGGGGLRDTQYF
V gene: TRBV18; D gene: NA; clone size: NA; J gene: TRBJ1-1; CDR3 DNA: TGTGCCAGCTCACCAGTGCTCGGCCGACAGAACACTGAAGCTTTCTTT; CDR3 protein: CASSPVLGRQNTEAFF
V gene: TRBV7-2; D gene: TRBD1; clone size: NA; J gene: TRBJ2-7; CDR3 DNA: TGTGCCAGCAGCAGGCGGACAGGGGGCTCTGTTGACCCCTACGAGCAGTACTTC; CDR3 protein: CASSRRTGGSVDPYEQYF
V gene: TRBV19; D gene: TRBD1; clone size: NA; J gene: TRBJ1-2; CDR3 DNA: TGTGCCAGTAGTTCTGCCCAGGGGGCCATCTATGGCTACACCTTC; CDR3 protein: CASSSAQGAIYGYTF
V gene: TRBV15; D gene: TRBD2; clone size: NA; J gene: TRBJ2-7; CDR3 DNA: TGTGCCACCAGCAGGAGAGCGGGAGAGTCGTCGAAGCAGTACTTC; CDR3 protein: CATSRRAGESSKQYF
V gene: TRBV29-1; D gene: NA; clone size: NA; J gene: TRBJ1-2; CDR3 DNA: TGCAGCGTTGATCCCCTGGGGGCCTATGGCTACACCTTC; CDR3 protein: CSVDPLGAYGYTF
V gene: TRBV7-3; D gene: TRBD1; clone size: NA; J gene: TRBJ2-1; CDR3 DNA: TGTGCCAGCAGCGTCCTCCCTACAGGGGGCCGGAATGAGCAGTTCTTC; CDR3 protein: CASSVLPTGGRNEQFF
V gene: TRBV7-9; D gene: TRBD1; clone size: few; J gene: TRBJ2-2; CDR3 DNA: TGTGCCAGCAGCGTAGGGACAGACACCGGGGAGCTGTTTTTT; CDR3 protein: CASSVGTDTGELFF
V gene: TRBV19; D gene: TRBD1; clone size: NA; J gene: TRBJ1-1; CDR3 DNA: TGTGCCAGTAGTCCCGGACAGGGAAGGGGCGGCACTGAAGCTTTCTTT; CDR3 protein: CASSPGQGRGGTEAFF
V gene: TRBV4-2; D gene: TRBD1; clone size: NA; J gene: TRBJ1-3; CDR3 DNA: TGTGCCAGCAGCCAAGGGACAGGGGTATACGGAAACACCATATATTTT; CDR3 protein: CASSQGTGVYGNTIYF
V gene: TRBV7-6; D gene: NA; clone size: few; J gene: TRBJ1-1; CDR3 DNA: TGTGCCAGCAGCTTCCTCCCCTCGGTATCGGTTGAAGCTTTCTTT; CDR3 protein: CASSFLPSVSVEAFF